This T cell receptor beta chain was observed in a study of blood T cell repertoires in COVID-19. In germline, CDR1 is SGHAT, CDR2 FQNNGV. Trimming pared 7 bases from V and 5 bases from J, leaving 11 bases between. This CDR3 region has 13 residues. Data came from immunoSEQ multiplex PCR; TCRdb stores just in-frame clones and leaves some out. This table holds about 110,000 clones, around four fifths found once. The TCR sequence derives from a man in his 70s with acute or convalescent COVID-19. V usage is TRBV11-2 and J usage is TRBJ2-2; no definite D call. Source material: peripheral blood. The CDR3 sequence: CASISPGTGELFF. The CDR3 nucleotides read TGTGCCAGCATTTCGCCCGGGACCGGGGAGCTGTTTTTT.